This paragraph covers one TCR beta chain sequence. Its antigen is still unknown. A v3.0 immunoSEQ assay was performed at survey level. Sequencing was performed with immunoSEQ multiplex PCR; in TCRdb, only in-frame clones are kept and a portion is missing. The sample includes under 50,000 clones, 80% to 90% of them seen just once. Roughly 0.85-11 million cryopreserved PBMC were held in samples before DNA extraction. This sample is drawn from a study of long-term antiretroviral therapy in people with HIV. Trimming cost V 4 bases and J 0 bases; bases outside gene matches: 9. CDR3 length equals 17 residues. Germline values: CDR1 SNHLY, CDR2 FYNNEI. Study-wide findings and caveats: Post-ART samples showed increased diversity that remained below transplant donor control levels. Nothing was known about ART adherence, viral resistance or changes in therapy.

Material: unsorted PBMCs, obtained 1.2 years after starting antiretroviral therapy. This chain links TRBV2 with TRBJ2-4, with 7 positions matching TRBD1. This receptor was taken from a woman aged 45-65 years with HIV. In nucleotides, the CDR3 is TGTGCCAGCAGTGTTTCGGGACAGAACCTAGCCAAAAACATTCAGTACTTC. Translating it yields CASSVSGQNLAKNIQYF.